These 20 T cell receptor beta chains originate from one sample sequenced in a study of a mutant IDH1 vaccine in newly diagnosed glioma. Time point described: baseline, week 1 (first vaccination visit). Stated treatment: pre-vaccination baseline after standard-of-care therapy. Some clones are missing from TCRdb's copy, which holds only in-frame ones; the method was immunoSEQ multiplex PCR. The repertoire has about 88,000 clones, over 75% of them found once; the top ten carry around 5%. Here the sequenced sample was PBMCs, taken from a glioma patient treated with radiotherapy, temozolomide or both. The receptors here all came from a man aged 35 to 55 with glioma. Some clones in this sample may be carry-over from other donors' samples.

This clone appeared a few times. The CDR3: CATSRDKGLRGNQPQHF. The CDR3 DNA reads as TGTGCCACCAGCAGAGATAAGGGATTGCGGGGCAATCAGCCCCAGCATTTT. The rearrangement joins TRBV15 to TRBJ1-5; D is uncertain. V shed 0 bases and J shed 2 bases, with 14 bases lying between them. Per the germline V gene, CDR1 is LNHNV and CDR2 is YYDKDF (reference sequence). CDR3 length equals 17 residues.

The V call is TRBV25-1, the J call TRBJ1-2; D unresolved. From germline, CDR1 is MGHDK and CDR2 SYGVNS. This CDR3 region has 11 residues. V was trimmed by 6 bases and J by 6 bases, leaving 8 bases between them. This CDR3 is CASSGWDGYTF. DNA of the CDR3: TGTGCCAGCAGCGGATGGGATGGCTACACCTTC.

This chain uses TRBV6-5 with TRBJ2-7, with no clear D. Between the trimmed V and J ends, which lost 6 bases and 3 bases, there was a span of 12 bases. Germline V CDR1 and CDR2: MNHEY, SVGAGI. This CDR3 comprises 13 residues. In DNA, the CDR3 is TGTGCCAGCAGCCACGGGCAGAACTACGAGCAGTACTTC. Encoded protein: CASSHGQNYEQYF.

DNA of the CDR3: TGTGCCATCTCAACAGGGAGCACCGGGGAGCTGTTTTTT. Translated, it gives CAISTGSTGELFF. This chain uses TRBV7-9 with TRBJ2-2; a possible D gene is TRBD1 (6 bases). The CDR3 runs 13 residues. Germline V gives CDR1 SEHNR, CDR2 FQNEAQ (reference sequence). V was clipped by 10 bases and J by 4 bases, with 13 bases between them.

The rearrangement links TRBV5-1 to TRBJ2-7; D not certain. CDR3 length: 14 residues. From germline, CDR1 is SGHRS and CDR2 YFSETQ. The germline V and J ends were trimmed by 4 bases and 5 bases, with 16 bases remaining between them. The chain's CDR3 is CASSNINQGNEQYF. The CDR3 DNA reads as TGCGCCAGCAGCAACATAAATCAAGGAAACGAGCAGTACTTC.

This rearrangement joins TRBV6-1 to TRBJ2-7; 8 bases fit TRBD2. V was pared by 0 bases and J by 0 bases, with 7 bases of the junction left unmatched. CDR1 and CDR2 (germline): MNHNS, SASEGT. This CDR3 is 17 amino acids long. CDR3 coding DNA: TGTGCCAGCAGTGAAGCTCGAGGGCGGGGGGTCTCCTACGAGCAGTACTTC. Translation gives CASSEARGRGVSYEQYF.

This clone was picked up one time. In DNA, the CDR3 is TGTGCCAGCAGTTACTCGGAGACTGGAAATCAGCCCCAGCATTTT. It encodes CASSYSETGNQPQHF. The chain links TRBV6-6 to TRBJ1-5; D not resolved. Deletions cut 0 bases from V and 4 bases from J, with 10 bases between. This CDR3 is 15 amino acids long. Germline assignment: CDR1 MNHNY and CDR2 SVGAGI (reference sequence).

The chain has TRBV14 and TRBJ2-5, with D uncertain. The CDR3 contains 13 residues. V shed 0 bases and J shed 5 bases, with 7 bases lying between them. Germline loops: CDR1 SGHDN, CDR2 FVKESK. The CDR3 sequence: CASSQDNAETQYF. The CDR3 coding sequence is TGTGCCAGCAGCCAAGATAATGCGGAGACCCAGTACTTC.

The chain is built from TRBV7-8 and TRBJ2-7; 7 bases fit TRBD1. V gave up 5 bases and J gave up 5 bases; unmatched junction bases: 12. Looked up from germline, CDR1 is SGHVS and CDR2 is FQNEAQ. There are 15 residues in the CDR3. CDR3 in amino acids: CASSLRQGPSDEQYF. CDR3 bases: TGTGCCAGCAGCCTGAGACAGGGACCGTCCGACGAGCAGTACTTC.

In this sample, this clone turned up a few times. The chain links TRBV6-1 to TRBJ1-2; weak D call: TRBD1 (5 bases). The germline gives CDR1 MNHNS, CDR2 SASEGT. The CDR3 is made up of 14 amino acids. Trimming removed 3 bases from V and 1 base from J, with 9 bases in between. CDR3 DNA sequence: TGTGCCAGCAGTGAGGGGGTGGGTAACTATGGCTACACCTTC. The encoded protein is CASSEGVGNYGYTF.

The chain recombines TRBV29-1 with TRBJ2-5; no definite D call. Germline assignment: CDR1 SQVTM and CDR2 ANQGSEA. Trimming left V 4 bases short and J 0 bases short, with 6 bases between. This CDR3 is 12 amino acids long. As DNA, the CDR3 is TGCAGCGTTGTTGCTAACCAAGAGACCCAGTACTTC. It encodes CSVVANQETQYF.

The J gene is TRBJ1-2, the V gene TRBV19; 7 bases map to TRBD1. The V and J ends lost 1 base and 5 bases, in that order; junction bases with no gene match: 7. Germline V gene data show CDR1 as LNHDA and CDR2 as SQIVND (reference sequence). The CDR3 consists of 15 residues. The CDR3 loop reads CASSIGQGEGYGYTF. The CDR3 nucleotides read TGTGCCAGTAGTATAGGTCAGGGGGAAGGTTATGGCTACACCTTC.

The sample holds one count of this clone. The genes are TRBV21-1 and TRBJ2-7; the table's D call TRBD2 went unverified against the DNA. TRBV21-1 is labeled a pseudogene. The CDR3 has 15 amino acids. Here the CDR3 DNA reads TGTGCCAGCAGCAAAGGGCCCCGCGGGGCCTACGAGCAGTACTTC. This translates into CASSKGPRGAYEQYF.

A note on this clone: This specimen includes other DNA sequences encoding the same CDR3. This rearrangement joins TRBV9 to TRBJ1-3; the D is unclear. Germline lookup yields CDR1 SGDLS and CDR2 YYNGEE. Trimming took 2 bases from V and 0 from J, leaving 6 bases between them. The CDR3 extends over 14 amino acids. CDR3 coding DNA: TGTGCCAGCAGCGTCGAGGGCTCTGGAAACACCATATATTTT. As protein: CASSVEGSGNTIYF.

The CDR3 DNA reads TGTGCCAGCAGACAACCCCCACAGGGATACCTCTCTGGCTACACCTTC. It specifies CASRQPPQGYLSGYTF. The chain links TRBV11-2 to TRBJ1-2, with D perhaps TRBD1 (6 bases). The CDR3 runs 16 residues. Germline V CDR1 and CDR2: SGHAT, FQNNGV. With 6 bases removed from V and 7 bases from J, the gap between germline ends came to 24 bases.

The chain couples TRBV4-1 to TRBJ2-3; D perhaps matches TRBD2 (5 bases). V lost 3 bases to trimming and J lost 8 bases, with 24 bases between them. The CDR3 has 17 amino acids. Germline loops: CDR1 MGHRA, CDR2 YSYEKL. In DNA, the CDR3 is TGCGCCAGCAGCCAGGACGACTGGGAAGCGGAGGCGGGTACGCAGTATTTT. It translates to CASSQDDWEAEAGTQYF.

The CDR3 DNA reads as TGTGCCAGCAGCCCCCAAGGACAAAAGAACACTGAAGCTTTCTTT. The encoded protein is CASSPQGQKNTEAFF. The chain recombines TRBV6-6 with TRBJ1-1, with a tentative D call TRBD1 (5 bases). This CDR3 has 15 residues. Germline CDR1 reads MNHNY; CDR2 reads SVGAGI (reference sequence). V was shortened by 6 bases and J by 1 base, with 15 bases between the two germline ends.

This chain joins TRBV5-6 and TRBJ1-6; D possibly corresponds to TRBD1 (5 bases). The CDR3 contains 16 residues. The V gene's germline CDR1 is SGHDT and CDR2 YYEEEE. V was pared by 3 bases and J by 10 bases, with 20 bases between. CDR3 sequence (DNA): TGTGCCAGCAGCTATCGGACGGACACTCGGGGGTCACCCCTCCACTTT. It translates to CASSYRTDTRGSPLHF.

V and J are TRBV5-1 and TRBJ1-1, with 12 bases fitting TRBD1. V gave up 4 bases and J gave up 10 bases; unmatched junction bases: 8. The CDR3 has 14 amino acids. The germline gives CDR1 SGHRS, CDR2 YFSETQ. The CDR3 DNA sequence: TGCGCCAGCAGCCCGGAGGGACAGGGGGCCACAGCTTTCTTT. Translated: CASSPEGQGATAFF.

The genes are TRBV6-4 and TRBJ2-3, with D perhaps matching TRBD2 (5 bases). Trimming stripped 6 bases from V and 3 bases from J, with 13 bases between. This CDR3 has 14 residues. From germline, CDR1 is MRHNA and CDR2 SNTAGT. CDR3 sequence (DNA): TGTGCCAGCAGGCCAGACTACAATACAGATACGCAGTATTTT. Translated: CASRPDYNTDTQYF.